This T cell receptor (beta chain) was recorded in a study of blood T cell repertoires in COVID-19. From germline, CDR1 is SGHRS and CDR2 YFSETQ. This CDR3 region has 15 residues. V was clipped by 5 bases and J by 2 bases, with 16 bases between them. Produced via immunoSEQ multiplex PCR; TCRdb's table is partial and in-frame only. The sample contains about 190,000 clones, about 86% of which appear only once. Sequences were obtained from peripheral blood. This TCR was recovered from a man aged 25-45 years with active or convalescent COVID-19. V usage is TRBV5-1 and J usage is TRBJ2-5; D may be TRBD1 (6 bases). CDR3 sequence: CASSLTPGAQETQYF. Here the CDR3 DNA reads TGCGCCAGCAGTCTCACTCCAGGGGCGCAAGAGACCCAGTACTTC.